Detailed here is one TCR beta chain. Its antigen is currently not known. The input lacks base qualities; no much larger clone sits a single base away. TCRbeta CDR3 regions were amplified from genomic DNA using the immunoSEQ Assay, a bias-controlled multiplex PCR. As for the original processing: Nucleated cell counts per sample were estimated from amplification of reference gene primers within the assay. To quantify the absolute abundance of each unique TCRbeta CDR3 rearrangement, sequence reads were collapsed and filtered. For each sample, productive Simpson clonality was calculated as the square root of Simpson's diversity index over productive rearrangements. This is the immuneACCESS table as TCRdb keeps it, with only in-frame sequences that have V and J called. A part of the clones is gone; compared with another copy, unresolved V genes explain less than half, and the rest is unexplained. That table supplies the V and J calls and clone size; D and trimming were determined from the DNA. The sample has approximately 100,000 clones on record, 70% to 90% of them singletons. The ten largest clonotypes hold around 4.3% of the sample.

This sample is part of a study of blood T cell repertoires in COVID-19 (dated by TCRdb to about 2020). About the investigation overall: The collaborator samples originated in the United States, Italy and Spain and spanned the acute and convalescent phases of COVID-19. The prospective study material was composed of cDNA or gDNA derived from T cells, B-cell-depleted T cells, or PBMCs. Where available, HLA class I and class II types were taken from metadata supplied by the sample provider and were not determined by assay-based typing. A de-identified subject ID, COVID-19 status, age in years and sex were almost always included in the sample metadata. The repertoires were made available in a free public database intended to serve as a resource for research on the immune response to SARS-CoV-2. Deeply sampled blood TCRbeta repertoires from subjects exposed to, actively infected with, or recovered from COVID-19 were included in the dataset. The samples were drawn from the first 160 participants of the ongoing ImmuneRACE study and from roughly 1,300 subjects provided by 6 global collaborators. Study-level results and caveats: The amount of clinical and demographic metadata varied by source and participant and was provided uncurated.

In the germline V gene, CDR1 corresponds to SGDLS and CDR2 to YYNGEE. At the junction V is shortened by 6 bases and J by 4 bases, with 11 bases in between. Measured from the cysteine to the phenylalanine, the CDR3 is 14 residues long. The sequence is cut down to CDR3 DNA, 42 bases in frame from base 1. At one collaborating source in Seattle, patients were enrolled during active infection and were followed longitudinally through the course of disease. Each collaborating institution followed its own protocols to collect whole blood in K2EDTA tubes. For TCRbeta analysis, collaborators shipped samples in one of three forms: frozen whole blood, isolated PBMCs, or DNA extracted from either of those sample types.

Sequenced input: peripheral blood. This receptor chain uses TRBV9 and TRBJ1-6; too little of a D gene remains to name it. This TCR was sampled from a human donor with COVID-19, enrolled during active disease. The donor label of this sample is uncertain. The sequenced DNA is TGTGCCAGCAATCCTGACGGGTATAATTCACCCCTCCACTTT. It specifies CASNPDGYNSPLHF.